This passage covers 26 T cell receptor beta chains from one sample sequenced in a study of T cell changes during pregnancy in multiple sclerosis. Produced via immunoSEQ multiplex PCR; TCRdb's table is partial and in-frame only. The sample records around 36,000 clones, 80% to 95% being singletons. The sequencing here drew on CD4+ T cells from peripheral blood mononuclear cells, taken in the third trimester of pregnancy. Source of these receptors: a female donor with multiple sclerosis, enrolled in a pregnancy study.

V is TRBV7-8 and J is TRBJ2-4; 12 bases map to TRBD1. Germline CDR1 reads SGHVS; CDR2 reads FQNEAQ. Losses at the gene ends were 1 base for V and 1 base for J; bases not matched to a gene: 8. The CDR3 contains 19 residues. Written as DNA, the CDR3 is TGTGCCAGCAGCTTAGTTGGGACAGGGGGCATCTCCGCCAAAAACATTCAGTACTTC. Encoded protein: CASSLVGTGGISAKNIQYF.

CDR3 loop: CASSLFATGQETQYF. Written as DNA, the CDR3 is TGTGCCAGCAGCTTATTCGCCACAGGGCAAGAGACCCAGTACTTC. This chain connects TRBV7-2 to TRBJ2-5, with D maybe TRBD1 (6 bases). CDR1 is SGHTA, CDR2 FQGNSA, per germline. The V gene lost 2 bases and the J gene lost 2 bases, with 12 bases spanning the gap. CDR3 length: 15 residues.

The chain couples TRBV10-2 to TRBJ2-5, with 7 bases that match TRBD1. Trimming cost V 0 bases and J 5 bases; bases outside gene matches: 9. Germline loops: CDR1 WSHSY, CDR2 SAAADI. The CDR3 spans 16 residues. CDR3: CASSESWGQGVETQYF. CDR3 bases: TGCGCCAGCAGTGAGTCGTGGGGGCAGGGGGTCGAGACCCAGTACTTC.

This clone was counted between two and nine times. The CDR3 reads CASSISSNQPQHF. CDR3 DNA sequence: TGTGCCAGTAGTATCAGTTCCAATCAGCCCCAGCATTTT. The chain links TRBV19 to TRBJ1-5, with D uncertain. V gave up 3 bases and J gave up 3 bases, with 6 bases separating them. Germline V gene lookup returns CDR1 LNHDA and CDR2 SQIVND (reference sequence). The CDR3 spans 13 residues.

The chain couples TRBV11-2 to TRBJ2-7; D perhaps matches TRBD2 (6 bases). This CDR3 has 13 amino acids. CDR1 and CDR2 (germline): SGHAT, FQNNGV. Trimming took 1 base from V and 6 from J, leaving 10 bases between them. This CDR3 reads CASSLGRGGEQYF. CDR3 DNA: TGTGCCAGCAGCTTAGGACGGGGAGGCGAGCAGTACTTC.

In its sample, this clone was seen a few times. This chain uses TRBV28 with TRBJ1-1; perhaps TRBD1 as D (5 bases). Trimming took 6 bases from V and 2 from J, leaving 16 bases between them. The CDR3 is 15 amino acids. Germline V gene sequence: CDR1 MDHEN, CDR2 SYDVKM. Written as DNA, the CDR3 is TGTGCCAGCAGAGATACATCGGGGGGTAACACTGAAGCTTTCTTT. Protein product: CASRDTSGGNTEAFF.

In nucleotides, the CDR3 is TGTGCCAGCAGCTTCACACCCGGGGAGCTGTTTTTT. It specifies CASSFTPGELFF. The V and J genes are TRBV11-3 and TRBJ2-2; D is unresolved. Germline CDR1 and CDR2: SGHNT and YENEEA. The V end lost 3 bases, the J end lost 6 bases, and 5 bases lay between the germline ends. The CDR3 length is 12 residues.

This chain links TRBV5-4 with TRBJ1-1; D perhaps matches TRBD1 (6 bases). Trimming pared 5 bases from V and 1 base from J, leaving 9 bases between. This CDR3 spans 13 amino acids. Germline V gene data show CDR1 as SGHNT and CDR2 as YYREEE (reference sequence). CDR3 sequence reads: CASRQGQNTEAFF. For the CDR3, the DNA is TGTGCCAGCAGGCAGGGACAGAACACTGAAGCTTTCTTT.

The V gene is TRBV18, the J gene TRBJ2-3, with 10 nucleotides matching TRBD1. CDR3 length: 16 amino acids. Germline V CDR1 and CDR2: KGHSH, LQKENI. V lost 3 bases to trimming and J lost 5 bases; unmatched junction nucleotides: 8. CDR3 sequence (DNA): TGTGCCAGCTCACCGCTCCGGGACAGGGGAGGAGATACGCAGTATTTT. Its protein is CASSPLRDRGGDTQYF. Full variable domain (outside the CDR3, taken from reference TRBV18 and TRBJ2-3): NAGVMQNPRHLVRRRGQEARLRCSPMKGHSHVYWYRQLPEEGLKFMVYLQKENIIDESGMPKERFSAEFPKEGPSILRIQQVVRGDSAAYFCASSPLRDRGGDTQYFGPGTRLTVL.

The chain uses TRBV6-4 and TRBJ2-1, with TRBD2 matching over 9 bases. Trimming cost V 3 bases and J 8 bases; bases outside gene matches: 11. Germline lookup yields CDR1 MRHNA and CDR2 SNTAGT. CDR3 size: 16 residues. The CDR3 sequence: CASSESSAGGRDEQFF. For the CDR3, the DNA is TGTGCCAGCAGTGAGTCTTCGGCGGGAGGGCGGGATGAGCAGTTCTTC.

In DNA form, the CDR3 reads TGTGCCAGCAGCGTACCCAAGGGCGGGGGCGCTGGGGCCAACGTCCTGACTTTC. Translated: CASSVPKGGGAGANVLTF. The chain employs TRBV9 and TRBJ2-6, with D possibly matching TRBD2 (7 bases). This CDR3 spans 18 amino acids. The ends were cut back, 1 base at V and 2 bases at J, with 16 bases in the middle. Germline lookup yields CDR1 SGDLS and CDR2 YYNGEE.

This clone has more than one count but fewer than ten. This sequence joins TRBV5-6 and TRBJ2-7; D not certain. From germline, CDR1 is SGHDT and CDR2 YYEEEE. Between the trimmed V and J ends, which lost 2 bases and 2 bases, there was a span of 5 bases. The CDR3 loop spans 12 amino acids. The DNA for the CDR3 is TGTGCCAGCAGCTTCCAGGCCTACGAGCAGTACTTC. Protein: CASSFQAYEQYF.

This sequence joins TRBV5-6 and TRBJ2-3, with D tentatively TRBD1 (6 bases). Germline-derived CDR1 and CDR2 are SGHDT and YYEEEE. Trimming took off 0 bases at V and 4 bases at J, with 12 bases between the two ends. The length of the CDR3 is 15 residues. The CDR3 DNA is TGTGCCAGCAGCTTGGGCAGGGGCCTCCCAGATACGCAGTATTTT. This translates into CASSLGRGLPDTQYF.

V usage is TRBV6-7 and J usage is TRBJ2-5; possible D gene TRBD2, 6 bases. TRBV6-7 is designated an ORF whose function remains uncertain. Trimming cost V 1 base and J 5 bases, with 14 bases left between them. The CDR3 runs 15 residues. CDR3: CASSYYGLSGETQYF. The CDR3 DNA is TGTGCCAGCAGTTACTACGGACTATCCGGGGAGACCCAGTACTTC.

This chain connects TRBV5-1 to TRBJ1-6; TRBD1 matches 7 bases. This CDR3 has 15 amino acids. The J segment lost 10 bases and the V segment lost 1 base, leaving 8 bases of the junction unmatched. Germline assignment: CDR1 SGHRS and CDR2 YFSETQ. CDR3 protein: CASSLRGTAGSPLHF. The CDR3 DNA is TGCGCCAGCAGCTTGAGGGGGACAGCAGGCTCACCCCTCCACTTT.

This clone turned up a few times. The chain employs TRBV2 and TRBJ1-4; D is undetermined. The germline gives CDR1 SNHLY, CDR2 FYNNEI. V was pared by 8 bases and J by 8 bases, with 18 bases between. This CDR3 has 14 residues. CDR3 protein: CASWVGFGNEKLFF. CDR3 bases: TGTGCCAGCTGGGTCGGGTTCGGTAACGAAAAACTGTTTTTT.

The chain combines TRBV6-6 with TRBJ2-7; TRBD1 aligns across 7 bases. V dropped 4 bases and J dropped 6; count of bases not matched to a gene: 9. The CDR3 spans 14 residues. Germline loops: CDR1 MNHNY, CDR2 SVGAGI (reference sequence). The CDR3 coding sequence is TGTGCCAGCAGTTTCTCTGGGGACAGACGCGAGCAGTACTTC. Residues: CASSFSGDRREQYF.

The chain employs TRBV6-5 and TRBJ2-5; the match to TRBD2 covers 8 bases. The length of the CDR3 is 15 residues. Germline V CDR1 and CDR2: MNHEY, SVGAGI. Trimming removed 2 bases from V and 1 base from J; junction bases left unmatched: 3. The CDR3 DNA reads as TGTGCCAGCAGTTACAGTGGACTAGCCCAAGAGACCCAGTACTTC. This translates into CASSYSGLAQETQYF.

The rearrangement links TRBV2 to TRBJ2-1; TRBD2 matches at 8 bases. This CDR3 is 15 amino acids long. Trimming removed 1 base from V and 9 bases from J; junction bases left unmatched: 8. The germline V gene has CDR1 SNHLY and CDR2 FYNNEI. This CDR3 reads CASSEESLAGIEQFF. The CDR3 coding sequence is TGTGCCAGCAGTGAAGAATCATTAGCGGGGATTGAGCAGTTCTTC. Full variable domain (missing parts from reference TRBV2 and TRBJ2-1): EPEVTQTPSHQVTQMGQEVILRCVPISNHLYFYWYRQILGQKVEFLVSFYNNEISEKSEIFDDQFSVERPDGSNFTLKIRSTKLEDSAMYFCASSEESLAGIEQFFGPGTRLTVL.

The J gene is TRBJ1-5, the V gene TRBV29-1; D is possibly TRBD1 (6 bases). The V gene lost 4 bases and the J gene lost 5 bases, with 12 bases spanning the gap. The CDR3 has 13 amino acids. Germline-derived CDR1 and CDR2 are SQVTM and ANQGSEA. The DNA for the CDR3 is TGCAGCGTTGGTAGGGGGAGGGATCAGCCCCAGCATTTT. Translation: CSVGRGRDQPQHF.

The V call is TRBV11-2, the J call TRBJ2-1, with D possibly TRBD2 on 5 matching bases. Between the trimmed V and J ends, which lost 3 bases and 0 bases, there was a span of 12 bases. CDR3 length equals 16 residues. Per the germline V gene, CDR1 is SGHAT and CDR2 is FQNNGV. The CDR3 spells CASSFLRTRSYNEQFF. The CDR3 coding sequence is TGTGCCAGCAGCTTTCTACGGACTCGCTCCTACAATGAGCAGTTCTTC.

The gene calls are TRBV9 and TRBJ2-2; 7 nucleotides agree with TRBD2. CDR3 size: 15 residues. V dropped 0 bases and J dropped 7; count of bases not matched to a gene: 6. Germline CDR1 reads SGDLS; CDR2 reads YYNGEE. The CDR3: CASSVAGRIGGELFF. As DNA, the CDR3 is TGTGCCAGCAGCGTAGCCGGGAGGATTGGCGGGGAGCTGTTTTTT.

The V call is TRBV28, the J call TRBJ1-5, with D hard to call. Germline CDR1 is MDHEN and CDR2 is SYDVKM. The CDR3 length is 14 residues. Trimming stripped 4 bases from V and 1 base from J, with 8 bases between. CDR3 nucleotides: TGTGCCAGCAGTTCAGGTCTGAGCAATCAGCCCCAGCATTTT. Its protein is CASSSGLSNQPQHF. The variable domain in full, with the rest retrieved from reference TRBV28 and TRBJ1-5, is DVKVTQSSRYLVKRTGEKVFLECVQDMDHENMFWYRQDPGLGLRLIYFSYDVKMKEKGDIPEGYSVSREKKERFSLILESASTNQTSMYLCASSSGLSNQPQHFGDGTRLSIL.

The sample holds a few counts of this clone. The chain is built from TRBV4-1 and TRBJ2-7; 10 nucleotides line up with TRBD1. The V gene's germline CDR1 is MGHRA and CDR2 YSYEKL. Germline trimming cut 4 bases from V and 5 bases from J; bases unmatched to any gene: 5. The CDR3 is made up of 14 amino acids. This chain's CDR3 is CASSRSGTGDEQYF. CDR3 sequence (DNA): TGCGCCAGCAGCCGTTCAGGGACAGGGGACGAGCAGTACTTC.

The chain has TRBV15 and TRBJ1-1; no definite D call. The CDR3 has 14 residues. The V gene lost 0 bases and the J gene lost 6 bases, with 11 bases spanning the gap. Germline-derived CDR1 and CDR2 are LNHNV and YYDKDF (reference sequence). CDR3 residues: CATSRDYRGAEAFF. In nucleotides, the CDR3 is TGTGCCACCAGCAGAGATTACCGGGGTGCTGAAGCTTTCTTT.

The chain recombines TRBV9 with TRBJ2-3; the match to TRBD1 covers 10 bases. CDR1 is SGDLS, CDR2 YYNGEE, per germline. V shed 3 bases, J shed 3 bases, and the junction held 7 bases outside the gene matches. The CDR3 is 16 residues long. The CDR3 region is CASSARDRGSTDTQYF. The CDR3 DNA reads TGTGCCAGCAGCGCTCGGGACAGGGGATCGACAGATACGCAGTATTTT. Full variable domain (rest looked up from reference TRBV9 and TRBJ2-3): DSGVTQTPKHLITATGQRVTLRCSPRSGDLSVYWYQQSLDQGLQFLIQYYNGEERAKGNILERFSAQQFPDLHSELNLSSLELGDSALYFCASSARDRGSTDTQYFGPGTRLTVL.